These 16 T cell receptor beta chains came from one sample sequenced in a study of blood T cell repertoires in COVID-19. Sequenced by immunoSEQ multiplex PCR; TCRdb stores in-frame clones only, minus some. The table has fewer than 300,000 clones, approximately 89% seen once. The sample consisted of peripheral blood. The receptors were sampled from a woman aged 25 to 39 with COVID-19, enrolled during active disease.

The chain couples TRBV3-1 (or the pseudogene TRBV3-2) to TRBJ1-2; D is undetermined. The CDR3 spans 16 residues. V lost 1 base and J lost 4, with 16 bases in between. Germline V lookup: CDR1 LGHDT, CDR2 YNNKEL (reference sequence). CDR3 region: CASSQAMAHASYGYTF. The CDR3, as DNA: TGTGCCAGCAGCCAAGCGATGGCACATGCCTCCTATGGCTACACCTTC.

The rearrangement links TRBV28 to TRBJ1-2; D call uncertain. This CDR3 contains 14 residues. The V gene's germline CDR1 is MDHEN and CDR2 SYDVKM. V was pared by 1 base and J by 7 bases, with 13 bases between. The CDR3 protein is CASSLFEGRAGYTF. CDR3 nucleotide sequence: TGTGCCAGCAGTTTATTCGAGGGAAGGGCTGGCTACACCTTC.

J is TRBJ2-2 and V is TRBV2; D might be TRBD1 (5 bases). Trimming took 3 bases from V and 0 from J, leaving 8 bases between them. This CDR3 has 15 amino acids. The germline CDR1 and CDR2 sequences are SNHLY and FYNNEI. For the CDR3, the DNA is TGTGCCAGCAGTGACGCGACAGCGAACACCGGGGAGCTGTTTTTT. Translating it yields CASSDATANTGELFF.

V is TRBV5-1 and J is TRBJ1-1; 7 nucleotides agree with TRBD1. This CDR3 is 15 amino acids long. Trimming at V came to 4 bases and at J to 0 bases, leaving 6 bases not matched to a gene. Germline-derived CDR1 and CDR2 are SGHRS and YFSETQ. The CDR3 DNA follows: TGCGCCAGCAGCCTACTCGGGACAGTGAACACTGAAGCTTTCTTT. Amino acid sequence: CASSLLGTVNTEAFF.

The V and J genes are TRBV7-9 and TRBJ1-6; 10 bases align to TRBD1. The CDR3 has 15 amino acids. Per germline, CDR1 SEHNR and CDR2 FQNEAQ (reference sequence). The ends lost 5 bases at V and 8 bases at J; junction bases unmatched: 6. The CDR3 coding sequence is TGTGCCAGCAGCCGCGGGACAGGGGAGGATTCACCCCTCCACTTT. As protein: CASSRGTGEDSPLHF.

This clone was detected only once. A junction boundary mismatches the germline segment, possibly from a read error. The chain couples TRBV6-2 or TRBV6-3 to TRBJ2-7, with 7 bases lining up with TRBD1. Germline CDR1 reads MNHEY; CDR2 reads SVGEGT. The CDR3 consists of 13 residues. CDR3 sequence: CASSYSDRAERYF. CDR3 coding DNA: TGTGCCAGCAGTTATTCCGACAGGGCCGAGCGGTACTTC.

The sample holds a few counts of this clone. V usage is TRBV10-3 and J usage is TRBJ2-5, with D possibly being TRBD1 (6 bases). Germline CDR1 reads ENHRY; CDR2 reads SYGVKD. The CDR3 has 14 residues. Between the trimmed V and J ends, which lost 5 bases and 5 bases, there was a span of 15 bases. CDR3 nucleotides: TGTGCCATCAGTACACCCAGGGGTGGCGAGACCCAGTACTTC. Translating gives CAISTPRGGETQYF.

This clone has only one observation. This chain connects TRBV12-3 or TRBV12-4 to TRBJ1-2, with TRBD1 matching 7 bases. The ends lost 7 bases at V and 8 bases at J; junction bases unmatched: 7. This CDR3 comprises 12 residues. The CDR3 DNA follows: TGTGCCAGCACCCTGACAGGGCAGGGCTACACCTTC. Amino acid sequence: CASTLTGQGYTF.

The J gene is TRBJ1-1, the V gene TRBV19; maybe TRBD1 (5 bases). Trimming took 4 bases from V and 1 from J, leaving 10 bases between them. Per the germline V gene, CDR1 is LNHDA and CDR2 is SQIVND (reference sequence). The CDR3 runs 14 residues. DNA of the CDR3: TGTGCCAGTAGTACCACAACAGGGAACACTGAAGCTTTCTTT. It encodes CASSTTTGNTEAFF. Complete variable domain (other parts from reference TRBV19 and TRBJ1-1): DGGITQSPKYLFRKEGQNVTLSCEQNLNHDAMYWYRQDPGQGLRLIYYSQIVNDFQKGDIAEGYSVSREKKESFPLTVTSAQKNPTAFYLCASSTTTGNTEAFFGQGTRLTVV.

This clone was found once. The chain couples TRBV30 to TRBJ1-2; TRBD1 agrees at 7 bases. Trimming removed 3 bases from V and 4 bases from J; junction bases left unmatched: 5. The CDR3 runs 13 residues. The germline V gene has CDR1 GTSNPN and CDR2 SVGIG (reference sequence). CDR3 nucleotide sequence: TGTGCCTGGAGCCCGGGACAGACCTATGGCTACACCTTC. Translating it yields CAWSPGQTYGYTF.

The chain recombines TRBV29-1 with TRBJ2-1; 7 bases are shared with TRBD2. V gave up 3 bases and J gave up 4 bases; unmatched junction bases: 15. This CDR3 comprises 17 residues. Looked up from germline, CDR1 is SQVTM and CDR2 is ANQGSEA. In nucleotides, the CDR3 is TGCAGCGTTGAGGGGGAGGGACGACAGCGTTCATACAATGAGCAGTTCTTC. Translated, it gives CSVEGEGRQRSYNEQFF.

V is TRBV27 and J is TRBJ2-1, with TRBD2 identical over 15 bases. Losses at the gene ends were 6 bases for V and 7 bases for J; bases not matched to a gene: 1. Germline V gene data show CDR1 as MNHEY and CDR2 as SMNVEV (reference sequence). The CDR3 sequence is 14 residues long. The CDR3 loop is CASRGLAGGNEQFF. DNA for the CDR3: TGTGCCAGCAGAGGACTAGCGGGAGGGAATGAGCAGTTCTTC.

V usage is TRBV9 and J usage is TRBJ2-5, with 11 bases fitting TRBD2. V dropped 2 bases and J dropped 0; count of bases not matched to a gene: 6. This CDR3 comprises 17 residues. Germline values: CDR1 SGDLS, CDR2 YYNGEE. CDR3 loop: CASSVGTSGSYQETQYF. CDR3 DNA sequence: TGTGCCAGCAGCGTGGGGACTAGCGGATCGTACCAAGAGACCCAGTACTTC.

The chain carries TRBV29-1 and TRBJ2-3, with 9 bases aligning to TRBD1. The CDR3 contains 14 residues. The junction had 7 bases not matched to a gene; V was cut back by 6 bases and J by 3 bases. CDR1 and CDR2 from the germline V gene are SQVTM and ANQGSEA. In nucleotides, the CDR3 is TGCAGCGTCTCCGGGACAGGGAGGACAGATACGCAGTATTTT. Encoded protein: CSVSGTGRTDTQYF.

The V call is TRBV3-1 (or the pseudogene TRBV3-2), the J call TRBJ2-7, with D uncertain. The CDR3 extends over 13 amino acids. Trimming took off 0 bases at V and 6 bases at J, with 9 bases between the two ends. Germline CDR1 LGHDT, CDR2 YNNKEL (reference sequence). The CDR3 sequence: CASSQDLISEQYF. The CDR3 bases are TGTGCCAGCAGCCAAGACCTTATTAGCGAGCAGTACTTC.

This clone has just one count. The J gene is TRBJ1-2, the V gene TRBV16, with 10 bases identical to TRBD1. CDR1 KGHSY and CDR2 FQNENV come from the germline V gene. The CDR3 covers 17 residues. Trimming at V came to 0 bases and at J to 3 bases, leaving 7 bases not matched to a gene. The CDR3 DNA follows: TGTGCCAGCAGCCAATCGATCGGGACAGGGGTAGACTATGGCTACACCTTC. This encodes CASSQSIGTGVDYGYTF.